Reported below is one TCR beta chain. The antigen is not known. At one of its ends the junction is not consistent with the germline gene, which may arise from a read error. One entry per CDR3 protein results from TCRdb running MiXCR on the reads. Here the sample spans roughly 860,000 distinct CDR3 sequences, roughly 33% being singletons. The data were obtained in a study of T cell repertoires in cytomegalovirus infection. Study findings and constraints: CMV-specific HLA-C-restricted TCR beta clonotypes dominated the ex vivo response.

Germline V gene data show CDR1 as SGHVS and CDR2 as FNYEAQ. This CDR3 spans 16 amino acids. This TCR was recovered from a human donor in good health (CMV status not recorded). Some clones in this sample may be carry-over from other donors' samples. Here the sequenced sample was cultured CD8+ T cells from PBMCs, taken from culture after CMV antigen stimulation. This rearrangement joins TRBV7-6 to TRBJ1-5; the match to TRBD1 covers 7 bases. CDR3 nucleotide sequence: TGTGTCAGCAGCTTAAAGAGGGGGCTGAGTAATCAGCCCCAGCATTTT. Protein: CVSSLKRGLSNQPQHF.